This T cell receptor beta chain was profiled in a study of blood T cell repertoires in COVID-19. About the research overall: Spain, Italy and the United States supplied samples that represented acute and convalescent COVID-19. Sources were T cells, B-cell-depleted T cells, or PBMCs; the material itself was cDNA or gDNA.

Profiling relied on immunoSEQ multiplex PCR, and the TCRdb table lists in-frame clones only, not all of them. Of 200,000 to 250,000 clones listed, 83% are singletons. The Seattle patients, enrolled during active infection, were followed longitudinally. Per the germline V gene, CDR1 is MNHNS and CDR2 is SASEGT. V was shortened by 2 bases and J by 5 bases, with 11 bases between the two germline ends. The CDR3 runs to 14 residues. The sample comprised peripheral blood. This clonotype was sampled from a young woman with COVID-19, enrolled during active disease. The chain combines TRBV6-1 with TRBJ2-3; maybe TRBD1 (6 bases). The CDR3 loop reads CASSEQGRGDTQYF. The DNA of the CDR3 is TGTGCCAGCAGTGAACAGGGGAGAGGAGATACGCAGTATTTT.